The 14 T cell receptor beta chains presented below share a single source sample, sequenced in a study of Ad26.COV2.S vaccination and SARS-CoV-2 variants. Sequencing was performed with immunoSEQ multiplex PCR; in TCRdb, only in-frame clones are kept and a portion is missing. The table includes about 350,000 clones, about 88% detected once. This sample's treatment: roughly 18 received Ad26.COV2.S at low or high dose, single or two shots; several received placebo; per-sample allocation not given. The samples date from day 63 after the first vaccine or placebo injection. This specimen was peripheral blood, taken in a trial of Ad26.COV2.S vaccine versus placebo. Receptors originate from a person aged 18-65 years who received the Ad26.COV2.S COVID-19 vaccine or a placebo.

The V and J genes are TRBV21-1 and TRBJ1-6. TRBV21-1 is described as a pseudogene. CDR3 length: 16 amino acids. The CDR3 protein is CASSKKGSSYNSPLHF. The CDR3 nucleotides read TGTGCCAGCAGCAAGAAGGGTAGCTCCTATAATTCACCCCTCCACTTT.

J is TRBJ2-2 and V is TRBV19, with 8 positions matching TRBD2. J gave up 0 bases and V 4 bases, and 1 base lay outside the gene matches. From germline, CDR1 is LNHDA and CDR2 SQIVND (reference sequence). There are 15 residues in the CDR3. This chain's CDR3 is CASSKTSANTGELFF. In DNA, the CDR3 is TGTGCCAGTAGTAAGACTAGCGCGAACACCGGGGAGCTGTTTTTT.

The gene calls are TRBV9 and TRBJ1-2, with D tentatively TRBD1 (6 bases). V was pared by 0 bases and J by 8 bases, with 14 bases between. The V gene's germline CDR1 is SGDLS and CDR2 YYNGEE. The CDR3 sequence is 14 residues long. The CDR3 DNA is TGTGCCAGCAGCGTAGATGGGGGCGGTAGGGGCTACACCTTC. The encoded protein is CASSVDGGGRGYTF.

The chain has TRBV19 and TRBJ2-7; D ambiguous. The ends were cut back, 0 bases at V and 0 bases at J, with 6 bases in the middle. This CDR3 spans 14 amino acids. Looked up from germline, CDR1 is LNHDA and CDR2 is SQIVND (reference sequence). The CDR3, as DNA: TGTGCCAGTAGTATAGAATGGACCTCCTACGAGCAGTACTTC. Protein sequence: CASSIEWTSYEQYF.

The CDR3 nucleotides are TGCGCCAGCAGCCAAATAGGAGCTACTACCGACGAGCAGTACTTC. This encodes CASSQIGATTDEQYF. This chain joins TRBV4-1 and TRBJ2-7; no reliable D call. Germline CDR1 MGHRA, CDR2 YSYEKL. The CDR3 covers 15 residues. V gave up 2 bases and J gave up 5 bases, with 16 bases separating them.

The chain is built from TRBV19 and TRBJ1-2, with TRBD1 matching over 8 bases. CDR3 length: 14 residues. Per the germline V gene, CDR1 is LNHDA and CDR2 is SQIVND (reference sequence). V shed 5 bases, J shed 6 bases, and the junction held 8 bases outside the gene matches. DNA of the CDR3: TGTGCCAGTAGTGTAACCGGACAGGGCAATGGCTACACCTTC. Its translation is CASSVTGQGNGYTF.

The chain is built from TRBV7-2 and TRBJ1-5; 12 bases are shared with TRBD1. Trimming cost V 4 bases and J 7 bases; bases outside gene matches: 5. Germline-derived CDR1 and CDR2 are SGHTA and FQGNSA. This CDR3 contains 15 residues. CDR3 residues: CASSSGQGALQPQHF. CDR3 DNA: TGTGCCAGCAGCTCGGGACAGGGGGCTCTCCAGCCCCAGCATTTT.

The sample holds one count of this clone. The chain joins TRBV5-4 to TRBJ2-1; unclear D gene. The CDR3 loop spans 12 amino acids. CDR1 SGHNT and CDR2 YYREEE come from the germline V gene (reference sequence). V was cut by 0 bases and J by 8 bases, with 6 bases left in between. Here the CDR3 reads CASSLVGDEQFF. Here the CDR3 DNA reads TGTGCCAGCAGCTTGGTGGGTGATGAGCAGTTCTTC.

J is TRBJ2-2 and V is TRBV20-1, with D perhaps matching TRBD2 (5 bases). CDR1 and CDR2 (germline): DFQATT, SNEGSKA (reference sequence). V lost 3 bases and J 0 bases, leaving 23 bases between the germline ends. CDR3 length: 19 amino acids. CDR3 sequence (DNA): TGCAGTGCTAGTAGGCGGGCCCATGTTCCCGTGGCGAACACCGGGGAGCTGTTTTTT. This translates into CSASRRAHVPVANTGELFF.

This clone was observed a single time. The CDR3 here is CASSSGGNPSNNEQFF. The CDR3 DNA reads as TGTGCCAGCAGCTCTGGGGGGAATCCTAGTAACAATGAGCAGTTCTTC. The genes are TRBV5-4 and TRBJ2-1; a weak D match, TRBD2 (6 bases). The V gene's germline CDR1 is SGHNT and CDR2 YYREEE (reference sequence). Trimming left V 3 bases short and J 5 bases short, with 18 bases between. The CDR3 extends over 16 amino acids.

The J gene is TRBJ1-2, the V gene TRBV28; D remains unclear. Germline CDR1 is MDHEN and CDR2 is SYDVKM. CDR3 length: 15 residues. Trimming removed 4 bases from V and 2 bases from J, with 14 bases in between. In DNA form, the CDR3 reads TGTGCCAGCAGTTCCCTTTCGACGGGAAACTATGGCTACACCTTC. This gives the protein CASSSLSTGNYGYTF.

This chain connects TRBV19 to TRBJ2-7, with 7 bases lining up with TRBD2. CDR3 length: 17 residues. After removal of 4 bases from V and 2 bases from J, the junction contained 14 bases not matched to a gene. Germline lookup yields CDR1 LNHDA and CDR2 SQIVND (reference sequence). The CDR3 loop reads CASSTSFGGSPTYEQYF. The DNA for the CDR3 is TGTGCCAGTAGTACCTCCTTTGGCGGGAGTCCGACCTACGAGCAGTACTTC.

This rearrangement joins TRBV19 to TRBJ1-5; no clear D. The CDR3 runs to 15 residues. Trimming left V 4 bases short and J 2 bases short, with 12 bases between. The V gene's germline CDR1 is LNHDA and CDR2 SQIVND (reference sequence). CDR3 DNA sequence: TGTGCCAGTAGTAGGCGGACGGAACGCAATCAGCCCCAGCATTTT. Amino acid sequence: CASSRRTERNQPQHF.

V and J are TRBV25-1 and TRBJ1-5; perhaps TRBD1 as D (5 bases). The CDR3 covers 13 residues. Germline V gene sequence: CDR1 MGHDK, CDR2 SYGVNS. Trimming took off 7 bases at V and 5 bases at J, with 12 bases between the two ends. For the CDR3, the DNA is TGTGCCAGCACCCAGGGTTTCGATCAGCCCCAGCATTTT. This codes for CASTQGFDQPQHF.